Listed below are T cell receptor beta chains from one sample, sequenced in a study of cytomegalovirus exposure and HLA in healthy donors. The assay was immunoSEQ multiplex PCR, and TCRdb's table has in-frame clones only and misses some. Here the sample spans fewer than 85,000 clones, less than 95% being singletons. The sequenced sample consisted of PBMCs. Receptor source: a young woman in good health and CMV-seronegative. Both conserved end residues are part of each CDR3. The order of the fields is V gene, clone size, J gene, D gene, CDR3 length, CDR3 DNA, CDR3 protein. A D gene is named only where the DNA matches it firmly. Only part of the rows carry a size: once, few, many, or a class if the clone is expanded.

TRBV29-1	.	TRBJ1-3	.	12	TGCAGCGGAGGCAGCTCTGGAAACACCATATATTTT	CSGGSSGNTIYF
TRBV5-4	.	TRBJ2-1	.	15	TGTGCCAGCAGTCTCACCGGGGGTCATTACAATGAGCAGTTCTTC	CASSLTGGHYNEQFF
TRBV6-5	.	TRBJ1-5	.	13	TGTGCCAGCAGCGGGACATACAATCAGCCCCAGCATTTT	CASSGTYNQPQHF
TRBV7-6	.	TRBJ2-1	TRBD2	17	TGTGCCAGCAGCTTAGGGAGACTAGCGGGACCCTACAATGAGCAGTTCTTC	CASSLGRLAGPYNEQFF
TRBV11-2	.	TRBJ2-5	TRBD2	15	TGTGCCAGCAGCTTAGTGCGGGGGGGTGGGGAGACCCAGTACTTC	CASSLVRGGGETQYF
TRBV2	.	TRBJ1-6	.	17	TGTGCCAGCACTCACCGGGGGAGTCTCTCCTATAATTCACCCCTCCACTTT	CASTHRGSLSYNSPLHF
TRBV5-6	few	TRBJ2-1	TRBD2	14	TGTGCCAGCAGCTTCGGGACTAGGGGGAATGAGCAGTTCTTC	CASSFGTRGNEQFF
TRBV11-2	.	TRBJ2-7	TRBD2	13	TGTGCCAGCAGCTTCGGGGGGGCGGGCGAGCAGTACTTC	CASSFGGAGEQYF
TRBV7-9	.	TRBJ1-3	TRBD1	13	TGTGCCAGCGTCCAGGGGGTAGGAAACACCATATATTTT	CASVQGVGNTIYF
TRBV15	.	TRBJ1-5	.	13	TGTGCCCCGAAGCAGGGGAACAATCAGCCCCAGCATTTT	CAPKQGNNQPQHF
TRBV7-3	.	TRBJ1-1	.	16	TGTGCCAGCAGCTTAACGAGGCCAATTATGAACACTGAAGCTTTCTTT	CASSLTRPIMNTEAFF
TRBV7-9	once	TRBJ1-1	TRBD1	17	TGTGCCAGCAGCTTGATTGGGACAGGCAAATTAAACACTGAAGCTTTCTTT	CASSLIGTGKLNTEAFF
TRBV11-3	once	TRBJ2-2	.	13	TGTGCCAGCAGCCCCCGGGAGTTCGGGGAGCTGTTTTTT	CASSPREFGELFF
TRBV27	.	TRBJ2-1	TRBD1	17	TGTGCCAGCAGTTCCCTGACAGGGGTCCCAAACAACAATGAGCAGTTCTTC	CASSSLTGVPNNNEQFF
TRBV9	.	TRBJ2-7	TRBD2	13	TGTGCCAGCAGCGAAGGGACTAGCGACGAGCAGTACTTC	CASSEGTSDEQYF
TRBV11-2	once	TRBJ2-3	.	15	TGTGCCAGCAGCTTAATGGGGGCCAGCACAGATACGCAGTATTTT	CASSLMGASTDTQYF
TRBV27	.	TRBJ2-7	.	17	TGTGCCAGCAGTATCTCCGGGACAGCGGAGGGGGGATACGAGCAGTACTTC	CASSISGTAEGGYEQYF
TRBV6-5	.	TRBJ2-5	TRBD1	14	TGTGCCACTTTAAGACAGGGTCTAGCTGGGACCCAGTACTTC	CATLRQGLAGTQYF
TRBV11-2	.	TRBJ1-6	TRBD1	15	TGTGCCAGCAGCCTGAAAGGGACAGCCAATTCACCCCTCCACTTT	CASSLKGTANSPLHF
TRBV6-5	.	TRBJ1-1	.	14	TGTGCCAGCAGTCTCGAGGTTTTTAACACTGAAGCTTTCTTT	CASSLEVFNTEAFF
TRBV5-8	.	TRBJ1-5	.	15	TGTGCCAGCAGCTTGGGACAGTTGGACAATCAGCCCCAGCATTTT	CASSLGQLDNQPQHF
TRBV5-6	.	TRBJ1-5	.	14	TGTGCCAGCAGCTTGACAGGAGTCAATCAGCCCCAGCATTTT	CASSLTGVNQPQHF
TRBV28	.	TRBJ1-1	.	15	TGTGCCAGCAGTTTGGGGGGGCGGTTGAACACTGAAGCTTTCTTT	CASSLGGRLNTEAFF
TRBV19	.	TRBJ1-6	TRBD1	19	TGTGCCAGTAGGCCCCCCCCGTCAGGGGGCTTTTCTTATAATTCACCCCTCCACTTT	CASRPPPSGGFSYNSPLHF
TRBV2	once	TRBJ1-5	TRBD1	15	TGTGCCAGCAGAAGCGACAGGGGAAGCAATCAGCCCCAGCATTTT	CASRSDRGSNQPQHF
TRBV9	.	TRBJ2-3	TRBD2	14	TGTGCCAGCAGCGTAGTACTAGCGGGGGATACGCAGTATTTT	CASSVVLAGDTQYF
TRBV30	.	TRBJ2-7	.	12	TGTGCCTGGAGTGTACTGGGAGGCGAGCAGTACTTC	CAWSVLGGEQYF
TRBV2	.	TRBJ2-7	.	13	TGTGCCAGCAGTCCTCCAGGGGGGCTCGAGCAGTACTTC	CASSPPGGLEQYF
TRBV19	once	TRBJ1-5	TRBD1	13	TGTGCCACCCTGGACAGGGAGAATCAGCCCCAGCATTTT	CATLDRENQPQHF
TRBV7-3	.	TRBJ1-6	.	15	TGTGCCAGCAGCTTAATTGGTGGGGGGGGATCACCCCTCCACTTT	CASSLIGGGGSPLHF
TRBV19	.	TRBJ1-5	.	14	TGTGCCAGTAGTTCGCTTTCTAACAATCAGCCCCAGCATTTT	CASSSLSNNQPQHF
TRBV5-1	.	TRBJ2-7	.	12	TGCGCCAGCAGCCCGGACAGAGGCGAGCAGTACTTC	CASSPDRGEQYF
TRBV11-2	.	TRBJ1-2	.	15	TGTGCCAGCAGCTTAGGTGGGCCAGGGCTATATGGCTACACCTTC	CASSLGGPGLYGYTF
TRBV5-1	.	TRBJ2-3	TRBD2	18	TGCGCCAGCAGCTTTAAGACTAGCGGGGGAGTGCAAACAGATACGCAGTATTTT	CASSFKTSGGVQTDTQYF
TRBV7-7	.	TRBJ2-3	TRBD2	14	TGTGCTAGCAGCATAGCGGGGAGGCCAGATACGCAGTATTTT	CASSIAGRPDTQYF
TRBV5-6	.	TRBJ1-3	.	13	TGTGCCAGCAGCCCATCCTCTGGAAACACCATATATTTT	CASSPSSGNTIYF
TRBV7-2	.	TRBJ1-5	TRBD1	14	TGTGCCAGCAGTCCTGGACAGGGCAATCAGCCCCAGCATTTT	CASSPGQGNQPQHF
TRBV9	.	TRBJ2-2	TRBD1	16	TGTGCCAGCAAACGGGACAGGTTCGCGAACACCGGGGAGCTGTTTTTT	CASKRDRFANTGELFF
TRBV30	.	TRBJ2-3	TRBD2	23	TGTGCCTGCCCCCTCGGGCCGAGACAGGGCTTTTCTAGCGGGGGGCCCCGCACAGATACGCAGTATTTT	CACPLGPRQGFSSGGPRTDTQYF
TRBV2	.	TRBJ1-2	.	16	TGTGCCAGCAGAACCGGGACACCACAAGCTAACTATGGCTACACCTTC	CASRTGTPQANYGYTF
TRBV5-1	.	TRBJ1-5	TRBD1	14	TGCGCCAGCAGCTGGACAGGGGACAATCAGCCCCAGCATTTT	CASSWTGDNQPQHF
TRBV7-2	.	TRBJ2-2	TRBD2	18	TGTGCCAGCAGCTTAGGGACTAGCGGGGGCGCCACGTGGGGGGAGCTGTTTTTT	CASSLGTSGGATWGELFF
TRBV30	.	TRBJ2-4	.	16	TGTGCCTGGAGTGTACGCCGAGGCCTAGCCAAAAACATTCAGTACTTC	CAWSVRRGLAKNIQYF
TRBV7-3	.	TRBJ2-7	.	13	TGTGCCAGCAAAGCGGTACAGGGTAACGAGCAGTACTTC	CASKAVQGNEQYF
TRBV27	.	TRBJ1-6	.	12	TGTGCCAGCAGCCCGGGGAGATCACCCCTCCACTTT	CASSPGRSPLHF
TRBV15	.	TRBJ1-5	TRBD1	14	TGTGCCACCAGCACCCATCAGGGGGGCCAGCCCCAGCATTTT	CATSTHQGGQPQHF
TRBV7-9	once	TRBJ2-3	TRBD2	17	TGTGCCAGCAGCTTAGGAAGCGGGGGGGCAGGCACAGATACGCAGTATTTT	CASSLGSGGAGTDTQYF
TRBV10-3	.	TRBJ1-4	TRBD1	16	TGTGCCATCAGTGCGGGGACAGGGGGCGCGAGAGAAAAACTGTTTTTT	CAISAGTGGAREKLFF
TRBV4-3	.	TRBJ2-1	.	14	TGCGCCAGCAGCCAAGATTTGGAGTACAATGAGCAGTTCTTC	CASSQDLEYNEQFF
TRBV19	.	TRBJ2-7	TRBD1	15	TGTGCCACTGGGGACAGGGGTATTTCCCTTTACGAGCAGTACTTC	CATGDRGISLYEQYF
TRBV5-4	.	TRBJ1-6	.	15	TGTGCCAGCAGCGCCCGGGACAAACAATTTCGAACCCTCCACTTT	CASSARDKQFRTLHF
TRBV4-1	.	TRBJ1-1	.	16	TGCGCCAGCAGCCCGACCCTACGGGGGGCTTTCACTGAAGCTTTCTTT	CASSPTLRGAFTEAFF
TRBV7-2	.	TRBJ1-6	TRBD1	14	TGTGCCAGCAGTCACCGGGACAGGGTTTCACCCCTCCACTTT	CASSHRDRVSPLHF
TRBV5-1	.	TRBJ2-3	TRBD2	20	TGCGCCAGCAGCTTGGCCGGTTACCTACCGGGACTAGCGAGAACAGATACGCAGTATTTT	CASSLAGYLPGLARTDTQYF
TRBV10-3	.	TRBJ1-1	.	13	TGTGCCATCGCGAGCCCCGGGGGCACTGAAGCTTTCTTT	CAIASPGGTEAFF
TRBV6-5	.	TRBJ1-1	.	14	TGTGCCAGCAGTTACGGGGGGATGAACACTGAAGCTTTCTTT	CASSYGGMNTEAFF
TRBV7-8	.	TRBJ1-1	TRBD1	17	TGTGCCAGCAGCTTATTAATGGGACAGGCCCGGAACACTGAAGCTTTCTTT	CASSLLMGQARNTEAFF